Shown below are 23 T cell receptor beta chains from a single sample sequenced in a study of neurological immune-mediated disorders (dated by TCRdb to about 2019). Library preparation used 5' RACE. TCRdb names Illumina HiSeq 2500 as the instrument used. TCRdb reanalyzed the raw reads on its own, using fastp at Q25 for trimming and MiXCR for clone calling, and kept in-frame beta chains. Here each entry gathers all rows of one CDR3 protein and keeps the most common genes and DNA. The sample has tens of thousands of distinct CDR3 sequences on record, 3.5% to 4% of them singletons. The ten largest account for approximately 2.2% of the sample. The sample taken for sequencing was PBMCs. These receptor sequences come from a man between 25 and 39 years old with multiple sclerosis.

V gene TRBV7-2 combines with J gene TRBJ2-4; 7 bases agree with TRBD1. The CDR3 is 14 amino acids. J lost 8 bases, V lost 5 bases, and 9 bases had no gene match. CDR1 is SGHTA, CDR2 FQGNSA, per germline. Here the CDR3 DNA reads TGTGCCAGCAGCCCACGGGACAGTGCGGACATTCAGTACTTC. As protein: CASSPRDSADIQYF.

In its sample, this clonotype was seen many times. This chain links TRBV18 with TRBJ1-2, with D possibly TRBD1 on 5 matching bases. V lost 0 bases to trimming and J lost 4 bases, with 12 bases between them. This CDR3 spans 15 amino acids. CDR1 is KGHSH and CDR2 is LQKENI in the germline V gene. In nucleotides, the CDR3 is TGTGCCAGCTCACCACCGGCAGGGTTTGGCTATGGCTACACCTTC. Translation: CASSPPAGFGYGYTF.

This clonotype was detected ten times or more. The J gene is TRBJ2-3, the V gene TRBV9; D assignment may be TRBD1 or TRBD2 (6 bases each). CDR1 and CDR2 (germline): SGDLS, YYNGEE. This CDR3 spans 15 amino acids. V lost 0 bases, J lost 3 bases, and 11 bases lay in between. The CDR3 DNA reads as TGTGCCAGCAGCGTAGAGGGGGGAAAGACAGATACGCAGTATTTT. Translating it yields CASSVEGGKTDTQYF.

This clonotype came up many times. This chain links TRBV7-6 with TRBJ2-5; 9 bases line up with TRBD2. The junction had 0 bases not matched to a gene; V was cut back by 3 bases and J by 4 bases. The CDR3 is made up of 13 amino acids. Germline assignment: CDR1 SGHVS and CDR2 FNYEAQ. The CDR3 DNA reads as TGTGCCAGCAGCTTGACTAGCGGAGAGACCCAGTACTTC. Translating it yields CASSLTSGETQYF.

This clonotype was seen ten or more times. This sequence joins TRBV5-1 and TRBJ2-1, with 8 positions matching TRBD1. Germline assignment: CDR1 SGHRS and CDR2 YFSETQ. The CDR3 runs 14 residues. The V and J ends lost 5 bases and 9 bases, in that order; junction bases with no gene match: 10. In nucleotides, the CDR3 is TGCGCCAGCAGATCCCAGGGGGCGGATTTTGAGCAGTTCTTC. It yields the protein CASRSQGADFEQFF.

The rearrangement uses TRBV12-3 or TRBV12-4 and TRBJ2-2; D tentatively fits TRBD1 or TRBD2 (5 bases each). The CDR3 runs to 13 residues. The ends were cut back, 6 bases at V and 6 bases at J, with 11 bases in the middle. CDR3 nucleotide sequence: TGTGCCAGCAGCCTGCTGGGGGCCGGGGAGCTGTTTTTT. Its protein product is CASSLLGAGELFF.

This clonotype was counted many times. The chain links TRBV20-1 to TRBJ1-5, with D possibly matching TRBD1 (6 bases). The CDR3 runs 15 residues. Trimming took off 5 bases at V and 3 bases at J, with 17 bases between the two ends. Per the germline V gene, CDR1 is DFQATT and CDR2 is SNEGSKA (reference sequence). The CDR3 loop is CSAAEQGSTNQPQHF. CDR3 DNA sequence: TGCAGTGCTGCTGAACAGGGTAGTACCAATCAGCCCCAGCATTTT.

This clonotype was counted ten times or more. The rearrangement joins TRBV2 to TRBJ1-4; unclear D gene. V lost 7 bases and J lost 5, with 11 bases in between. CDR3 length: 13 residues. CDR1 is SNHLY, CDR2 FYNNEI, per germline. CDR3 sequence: CASTQTENEKLFF. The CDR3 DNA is TGTGCCAGCACCCAGACTGAAAATGAAAAACTGTTTTTT.

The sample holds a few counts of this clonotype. CDR3 sequence reads: CASSGEAVWTGTEAFF. The CDR3 nucleotides read TGTGCCAGCAGTGGGGAAGCGGTGTGGACAGGCACTGAAGCTTTCTTT. The V and J genes are TRBV27 and TRBJ1-1; 7 nucleotides match TRBD1. This CDR3 is built from 16 residues. Looked up from germline, CDR1 is MNHEY and CDR2 is SMNVEV (reference sequence). After removal of 5 bases from V and 4 bases from J, the junction contained 13 bases not matched to a gene.

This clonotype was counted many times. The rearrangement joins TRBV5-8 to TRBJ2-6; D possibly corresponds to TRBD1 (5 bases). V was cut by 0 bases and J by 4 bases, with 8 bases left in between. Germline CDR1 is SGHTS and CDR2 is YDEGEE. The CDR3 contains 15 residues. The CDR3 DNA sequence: TGTGCCAGCAGCTTGGAAGGGGCAGGGGCCAACGTCCTGACTTTC. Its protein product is CASSLEGAGANVLTF.

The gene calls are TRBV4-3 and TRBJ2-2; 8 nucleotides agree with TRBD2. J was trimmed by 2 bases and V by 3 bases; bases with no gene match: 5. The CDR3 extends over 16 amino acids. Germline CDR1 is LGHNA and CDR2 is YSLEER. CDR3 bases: TGCGCCAGCAGCCAGCCCGGGGGGGCAAACACCGGGGAGCTGTTTTTT. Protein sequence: CASSQPGGANTGELFF.

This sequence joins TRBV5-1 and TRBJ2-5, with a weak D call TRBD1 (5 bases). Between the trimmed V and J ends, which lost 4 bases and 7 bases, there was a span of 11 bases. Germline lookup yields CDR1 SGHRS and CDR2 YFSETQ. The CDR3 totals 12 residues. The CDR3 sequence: CASSLDIGTQYF. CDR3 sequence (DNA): TGCGCCAGCAGCCTGGACATCGGGACCCAGTACTTC.

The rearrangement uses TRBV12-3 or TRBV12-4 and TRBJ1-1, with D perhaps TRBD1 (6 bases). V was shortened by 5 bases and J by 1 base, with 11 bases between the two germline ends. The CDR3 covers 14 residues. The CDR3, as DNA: TGTGCCAGCAGTAAAGGACAGTCGAACACTGAAGCTTTCTTT. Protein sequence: CASSKGQSNTEAFF.

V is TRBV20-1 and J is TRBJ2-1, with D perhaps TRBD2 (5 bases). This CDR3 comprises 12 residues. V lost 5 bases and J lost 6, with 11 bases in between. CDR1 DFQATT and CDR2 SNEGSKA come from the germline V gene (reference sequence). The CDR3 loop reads CSAETRINEQFF. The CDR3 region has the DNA TGCAGTGCTGAAACTAGAATCAATGAGCAGTTCTTC.

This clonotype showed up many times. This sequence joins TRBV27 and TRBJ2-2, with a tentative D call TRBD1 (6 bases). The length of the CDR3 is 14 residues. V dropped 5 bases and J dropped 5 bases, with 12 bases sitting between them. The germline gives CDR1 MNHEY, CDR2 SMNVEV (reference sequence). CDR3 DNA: TGTGCCAGCAGTCGGGACATGGGAACCGGGGAGCTGTTTTTT. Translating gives CASSRDMGTGELFF.

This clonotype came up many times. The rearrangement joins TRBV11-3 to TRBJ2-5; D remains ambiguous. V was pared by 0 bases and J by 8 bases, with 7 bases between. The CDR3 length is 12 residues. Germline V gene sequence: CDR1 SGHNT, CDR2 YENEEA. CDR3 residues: CASSLDFITQYF. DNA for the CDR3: TGTGCCAGCAGCTTAGATTTTATAACCCAGTACTTC.

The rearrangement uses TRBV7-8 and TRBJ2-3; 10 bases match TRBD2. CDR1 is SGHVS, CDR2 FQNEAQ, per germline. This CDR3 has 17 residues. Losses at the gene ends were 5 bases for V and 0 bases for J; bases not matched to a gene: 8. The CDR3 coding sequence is TGTGCCAGCAGCCTACTAGCACTAGCGGGAAGCACAGATACGCAGTATTTT. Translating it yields CASSLLALAGSTDTQYF.

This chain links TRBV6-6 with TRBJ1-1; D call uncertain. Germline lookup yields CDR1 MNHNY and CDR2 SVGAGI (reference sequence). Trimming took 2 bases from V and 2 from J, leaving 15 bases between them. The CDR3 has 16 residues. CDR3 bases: TGTGCCAGCAGTTACGGGGAGGGTATTTCTAACACTGAAGCTTTCTTT. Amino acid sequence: CASSYGEGISNTEAFF.

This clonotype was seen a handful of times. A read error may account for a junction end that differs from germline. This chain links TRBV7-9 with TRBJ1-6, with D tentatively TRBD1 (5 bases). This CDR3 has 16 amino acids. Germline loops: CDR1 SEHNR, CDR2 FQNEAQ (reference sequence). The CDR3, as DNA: TGTGCCAGTGCCGGGACGAGGGACCCCTATAATTCACCCCTCAACTTT. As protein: CASAGTRDPYNSPLNF. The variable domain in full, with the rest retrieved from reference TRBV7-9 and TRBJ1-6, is DTGVSQNPRHKITKRGQNVTFRCDPISEHNRLYWYRQTLGQGPEFLTYFQNEAQLEKSRLLSDRFSAERPKGSFSTLEIQRTEQGDSAMYLCASAGTRDPYNSPLNFGNGTRLTVT.

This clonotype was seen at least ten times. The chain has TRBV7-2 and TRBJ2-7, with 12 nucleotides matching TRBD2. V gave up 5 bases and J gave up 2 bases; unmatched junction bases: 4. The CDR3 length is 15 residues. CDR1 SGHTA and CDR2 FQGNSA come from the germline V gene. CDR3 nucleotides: TGTGCCAGCAGCGGTGCTAGCGGGGGGGCCTACGAGCAGTACTTC. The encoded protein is CASSGASGGAYEQYF. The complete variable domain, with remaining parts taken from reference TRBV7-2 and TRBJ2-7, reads GAGVSQSPSNKVTEKGKDVELRCDPISGHTALYWYRQSLGQGLEFLIYFQGNSAPDKSGLPSDRFSAERTGGSVSTLTIQRTQQEDSAVYLCASSGASGGAYEQYFGPGTRLTVT.

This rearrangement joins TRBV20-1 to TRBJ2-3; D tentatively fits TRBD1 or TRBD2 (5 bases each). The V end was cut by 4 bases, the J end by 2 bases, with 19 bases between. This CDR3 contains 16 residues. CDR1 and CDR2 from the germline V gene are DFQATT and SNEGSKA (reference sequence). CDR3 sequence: CSATTLDSHITDTQYF. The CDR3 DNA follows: TGCAGTGCTACCACACTAGACAGCCACATCACAGATACGCAGTATTTT.

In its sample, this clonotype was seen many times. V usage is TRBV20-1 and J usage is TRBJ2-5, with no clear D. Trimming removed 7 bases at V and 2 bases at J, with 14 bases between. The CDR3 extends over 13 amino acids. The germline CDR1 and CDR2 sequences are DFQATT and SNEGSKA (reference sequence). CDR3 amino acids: CSGRLVLQETQYF. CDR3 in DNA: TGCAGTGGCCGGCTAGTCCTACAAGAGACCCAGTACTTC.

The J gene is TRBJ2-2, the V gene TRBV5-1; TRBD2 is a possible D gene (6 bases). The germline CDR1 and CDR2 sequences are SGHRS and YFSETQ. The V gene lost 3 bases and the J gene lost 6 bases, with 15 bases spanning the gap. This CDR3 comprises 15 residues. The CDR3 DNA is TGCGCCAGCAGCTCCTCCTGGGCGGGGCCCGGGGAGCTGTTTTTT. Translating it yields CASSSSWAGPGELFF.